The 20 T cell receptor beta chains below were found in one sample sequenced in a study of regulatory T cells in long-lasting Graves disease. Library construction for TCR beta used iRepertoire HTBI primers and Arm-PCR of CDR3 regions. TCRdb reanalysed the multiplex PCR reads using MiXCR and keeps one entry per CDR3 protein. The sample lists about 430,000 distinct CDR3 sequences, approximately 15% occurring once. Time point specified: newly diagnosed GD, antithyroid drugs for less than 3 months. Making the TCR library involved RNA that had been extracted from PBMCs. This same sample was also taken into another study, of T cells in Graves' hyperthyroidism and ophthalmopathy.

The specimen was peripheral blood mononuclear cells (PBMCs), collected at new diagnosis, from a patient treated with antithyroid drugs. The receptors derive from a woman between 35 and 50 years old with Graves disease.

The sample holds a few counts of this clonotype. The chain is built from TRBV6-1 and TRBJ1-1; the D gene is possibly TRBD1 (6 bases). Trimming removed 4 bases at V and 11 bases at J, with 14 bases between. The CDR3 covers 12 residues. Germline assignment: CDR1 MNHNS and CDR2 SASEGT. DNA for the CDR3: TGTGCCAGCAGTGGTCCCGACAGGCGGGCTTTCTTT. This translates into CASSGPDRRAFF.

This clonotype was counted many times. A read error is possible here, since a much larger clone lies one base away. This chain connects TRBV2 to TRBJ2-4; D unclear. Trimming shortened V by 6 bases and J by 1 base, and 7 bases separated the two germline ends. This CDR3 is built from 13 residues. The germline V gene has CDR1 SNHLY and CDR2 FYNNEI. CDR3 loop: CASRGLAKNIQYF. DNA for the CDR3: TGTGCCAGCAGGGGGTTGGCCAAAAACATTCAGTACTTC.

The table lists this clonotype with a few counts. CDR3 nucleotides: TGTGCCAGCAGCCAAGTAAGGGCTTGGACTAGCGCGTACACCGGGGAGCTGTTTTTT. It yields the protein CASSQVRAWTSAYTGELFF. The J gene is TRBJ2-2, the V gene TRBV3-1, with 9 bases fitting TRBD2. Germline values: CDR1 LGHDT, CDR2 YNNKEL (reference sequence). This CDR3 region has 19 residues. V was clipped by 1 base and J by 3 bases; unmatched bases: 12.

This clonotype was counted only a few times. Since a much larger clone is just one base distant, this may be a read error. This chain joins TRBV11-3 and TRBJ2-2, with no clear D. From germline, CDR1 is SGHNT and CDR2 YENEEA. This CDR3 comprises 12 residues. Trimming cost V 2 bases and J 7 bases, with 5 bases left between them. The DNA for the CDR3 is TGTGCCAGCAGCTTAAGTTTCGGGGAGCTGTTTTTT. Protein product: CASSLSFGELFF.

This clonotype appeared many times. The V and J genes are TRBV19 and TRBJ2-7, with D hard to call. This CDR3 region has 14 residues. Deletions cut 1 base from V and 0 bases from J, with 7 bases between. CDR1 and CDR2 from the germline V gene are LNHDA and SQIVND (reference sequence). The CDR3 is CASSIAGSSYEQYF. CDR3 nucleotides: TGTGCCAGTAGTATAGCAGGCAGCTCCTACGAGCAGTACTTC.

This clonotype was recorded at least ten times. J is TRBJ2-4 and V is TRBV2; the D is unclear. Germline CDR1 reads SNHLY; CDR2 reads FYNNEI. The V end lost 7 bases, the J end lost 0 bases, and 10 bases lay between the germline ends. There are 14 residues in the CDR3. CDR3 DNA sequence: TGTGCCAGCAAGAGGTCTGGAGCCAAAAACATTCAGTACTTC. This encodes CASKRSGAKNIQYF.

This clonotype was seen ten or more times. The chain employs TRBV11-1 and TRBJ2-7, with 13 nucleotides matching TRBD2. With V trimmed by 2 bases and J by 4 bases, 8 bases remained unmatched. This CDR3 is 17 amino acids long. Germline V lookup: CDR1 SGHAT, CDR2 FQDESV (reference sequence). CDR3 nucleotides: TGTGCCAGCAGCTTAAACGGACTAGCGGGAGTGGTGTACGAGCAGTACTTC. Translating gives CASSLNGLAGVVYEQYF.

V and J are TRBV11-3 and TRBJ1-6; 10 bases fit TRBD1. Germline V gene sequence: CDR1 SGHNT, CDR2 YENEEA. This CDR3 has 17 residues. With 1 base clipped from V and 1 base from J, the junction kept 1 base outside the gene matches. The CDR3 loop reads CASSLADRGSYNSPLHF. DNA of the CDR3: TGTGCCAGCAGCTTAGCGGACAGGGGGTCCTATAATTCACCCCTCCACTTT.

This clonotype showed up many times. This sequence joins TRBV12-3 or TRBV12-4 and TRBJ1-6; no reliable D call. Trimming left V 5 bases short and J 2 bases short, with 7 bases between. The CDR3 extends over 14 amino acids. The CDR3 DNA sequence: TGTGCCAGCAGTGCCGGGACCTATAATTCACCCCTCCACTTT. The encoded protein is CASSAGTYNSPLHF.

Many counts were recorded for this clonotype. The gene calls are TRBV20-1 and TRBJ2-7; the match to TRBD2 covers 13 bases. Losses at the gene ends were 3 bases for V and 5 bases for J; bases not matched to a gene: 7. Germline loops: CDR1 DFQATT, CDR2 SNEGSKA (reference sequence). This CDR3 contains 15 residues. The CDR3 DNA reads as TGCAGTGCTAGGTCCAGCGGACTAGCGGGAGACGAGCAGTACTTC. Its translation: CSARSSGLAGDEQYF.

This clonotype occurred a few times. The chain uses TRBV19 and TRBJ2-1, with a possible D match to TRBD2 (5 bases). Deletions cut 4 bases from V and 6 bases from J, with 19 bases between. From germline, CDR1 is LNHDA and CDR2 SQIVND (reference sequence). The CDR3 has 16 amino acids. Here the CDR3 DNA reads TGTGCCAGTAGTAAGGTTACGAGGCGGGCTATCAATGAGCAGTTCTTC. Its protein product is CASSKVTRRAINEQFF.

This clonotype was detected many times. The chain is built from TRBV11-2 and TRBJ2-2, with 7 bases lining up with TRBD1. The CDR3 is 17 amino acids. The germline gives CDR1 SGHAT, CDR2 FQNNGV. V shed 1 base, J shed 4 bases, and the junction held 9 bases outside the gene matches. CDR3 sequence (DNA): TGTGCCAGCAGCTTAGTGGGCCTGACAGGGACCACCGGGGAGCTGTTTTTT. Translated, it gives CASSLVGLTGTTGELFF.

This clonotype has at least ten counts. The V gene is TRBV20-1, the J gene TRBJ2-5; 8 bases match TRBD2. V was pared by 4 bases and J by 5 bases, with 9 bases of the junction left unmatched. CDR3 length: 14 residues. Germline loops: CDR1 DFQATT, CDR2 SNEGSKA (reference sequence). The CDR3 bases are TGCAGTGCTAAATGGATAGCGGGATCGGAGACCCAGTACTTC. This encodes CSAKWIAGSETQYF.

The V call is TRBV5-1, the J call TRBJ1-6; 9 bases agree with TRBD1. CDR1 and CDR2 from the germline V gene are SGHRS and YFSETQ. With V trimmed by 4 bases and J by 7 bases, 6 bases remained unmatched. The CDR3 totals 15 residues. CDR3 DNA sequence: TGCGCCAGCAGCCCTGGACAGGGGAGAAATTCACCCCTCCACTTT. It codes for CASSPGQGRNSPLHF.

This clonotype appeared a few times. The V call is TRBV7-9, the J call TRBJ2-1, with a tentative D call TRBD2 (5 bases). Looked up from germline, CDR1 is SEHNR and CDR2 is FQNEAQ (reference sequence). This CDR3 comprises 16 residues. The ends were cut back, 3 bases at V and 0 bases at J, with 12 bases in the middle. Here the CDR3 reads CASSLGQRSSYNEQFF. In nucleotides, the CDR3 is TGTGCCAGCAGCTTGGGTCAGCGGAGCTCCTACAATGAGCAGTTCTTC.

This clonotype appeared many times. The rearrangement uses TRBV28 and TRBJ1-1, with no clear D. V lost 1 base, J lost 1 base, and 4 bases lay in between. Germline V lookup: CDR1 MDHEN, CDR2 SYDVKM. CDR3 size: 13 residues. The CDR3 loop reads CASSLSWNTEAFF. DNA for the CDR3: TGTGCCAGCAGTTTATCGTGGAACACTGAAGCTTTCTTT.

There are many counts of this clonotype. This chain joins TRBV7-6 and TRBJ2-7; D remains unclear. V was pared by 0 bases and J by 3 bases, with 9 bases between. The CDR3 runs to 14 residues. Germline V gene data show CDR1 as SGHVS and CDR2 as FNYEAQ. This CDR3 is CASSLAARGYEQYF. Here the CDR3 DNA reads TGTGCCAGCAGCTTAGCGGCTAGAGGCTACGAGCAGTACTTC.

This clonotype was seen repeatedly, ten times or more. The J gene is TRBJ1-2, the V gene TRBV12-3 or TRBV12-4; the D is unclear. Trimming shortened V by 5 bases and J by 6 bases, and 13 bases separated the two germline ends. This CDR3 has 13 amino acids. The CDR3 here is CASSDYTSHGYTF. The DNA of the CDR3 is TGTGCCAGCAGTGACTATACTTCCCATGGCTACACCTTC.

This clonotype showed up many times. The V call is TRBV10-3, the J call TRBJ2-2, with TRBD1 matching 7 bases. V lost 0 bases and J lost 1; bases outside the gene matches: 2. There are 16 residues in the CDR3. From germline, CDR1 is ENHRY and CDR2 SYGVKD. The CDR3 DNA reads TGTGCCATCAGTGAGTCTTCAGGGGGGAACACCGGGGAGCTGTTTTTT. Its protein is CAISESSGGNTGELFF.

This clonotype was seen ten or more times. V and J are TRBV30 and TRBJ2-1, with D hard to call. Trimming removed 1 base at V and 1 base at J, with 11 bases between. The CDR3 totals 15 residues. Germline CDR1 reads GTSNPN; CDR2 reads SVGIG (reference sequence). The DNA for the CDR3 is TGTGCCTGGAGTGGGGCTAGTGCGTCCTACAATGAGCAGTTCTTC. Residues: CAWSGASASYNEQFF.